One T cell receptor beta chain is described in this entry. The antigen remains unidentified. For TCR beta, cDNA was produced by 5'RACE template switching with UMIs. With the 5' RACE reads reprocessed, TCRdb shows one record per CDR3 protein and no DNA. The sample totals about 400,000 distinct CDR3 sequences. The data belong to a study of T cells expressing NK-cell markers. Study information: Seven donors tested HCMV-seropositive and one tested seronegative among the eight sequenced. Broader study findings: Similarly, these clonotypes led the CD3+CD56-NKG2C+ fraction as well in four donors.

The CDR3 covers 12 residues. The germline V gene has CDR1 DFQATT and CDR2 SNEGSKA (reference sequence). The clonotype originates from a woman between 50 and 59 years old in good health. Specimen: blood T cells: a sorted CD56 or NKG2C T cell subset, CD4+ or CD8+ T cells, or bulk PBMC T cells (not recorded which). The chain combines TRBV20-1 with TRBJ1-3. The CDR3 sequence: CSARHTGNTIYF.